The clone carrying this TCR beta chain was observed once. V lost 5 bases to trimming and J lost 6 bases; unmatched junction nucleotides: 8. The V gene's germline CDR1 is SGHTA and CDR2 FQGNSA. The CDR3 runs to 15 residues. This sample stems from a study of somatic mutations in cytotoxic T cells in rheumatoid arthritis. TCRdb's table, derived via immunoSEQ multiplex PCR, lists solely in-frame clones and lacks some. The table has about 10,000 clones, about nine tenths seen once; the top ten hold about 1%. Flow cytometry was used to check the purity of CD4+ and CD8+ cells, which had been isolated by positive magnetic bead selection.

This chain links TRBV7-2 with TRBJ1-4, with 8 positions matching TRBD1. Material: CD4+ T cells sorted from blood. This sequence was found in a woman aged 18-29 years with rheumatoid arthritis. The CDR3 spells CASSIQQGAYEKLFF. DNA of the CDR3: TGTGCCAGCAGCATACAGCAGGGGGCCTATGAAAAACTGTTTTTT.